The rows below give T cell receptor beta chains drawn from one sample of a study of cytomegalovirus exposure and HLA in healthy donors. The assay was immunoSEQ multiplex PCR, and TCRdb's table has in-frame clones only and misses some. The table has about 130,000 clones, around 94% seen once. The source material was PBMCs. The receptors were sampled from a woman between 18 and 29 years old in good health and CMV-seronegative. CDR3s include the opening cysteine and the closing phenylalanine or tryptophan. The order of the fields is CDR3 length, clone size, J gene, V gene, D gene, CDR3 protein, CDR3 DNA. The D gene is left open where the match is weak. Size is stated for part of the rows, as once, few or many counts, or as a class when the clone is expanded.

len: 12; abundance: NA; j_gene: TRBJ2-7; v_gene: TRBV6-6; d_gene: NA; CDR3aa: CASSVLGGEQYF; CDR3nt: TGTGCCAGCAGCGTACTAGGGGGCGAGCAGTACTTC
len: 14; abundance: NA; j_gene: TRBJ2-2; v_gene: TRBV27; d_gene: TRBD2; CDR3aa: CASSFGLADGELFF; CDR3nt: TGTGCCAGCAGTTTCGGACTAGCGGACGGGGAGCTGTTTTTT
len: 14; abundance: NA; j_gene: TRBJ1-2; v_gene: TRBV13; d_gene: TRBD1; CDR3aa: CASSRRDREYGYTF; CDR3nt: TGTGCCAGCAGCCGGCGGGACAGGGAATATGGCTACACCTTC
len: 13; abundance: NA; j_gene: TRBJ1-1; v_gene: TRBV30; d_gene: NA; CDR3aa: CAWSVQDRTEAFF; CDR3nt: TGTGCCTGGAGTGTTCAGGATAGGACTGAAGCTTTCTTT
len: 15; abundance: NA; j_gene: TRBJ1-2; v_gene: TRBV2; d_gene: NA; CDR3aa: CASSESGIPGNGYTF; CDR3nt: TGTGCCAGCAGTGAATCAGGGATTCCCGGAAACGGCTACACCTTC
len: 15; abundance: once; j_gene: TRBJ1-1; v_gene: TRBV7-9; d_gene: NA; CDR3aa: CASSFAEGRGTEAFF; CDR3nt: TGTGCCAGCAGCTTCGCGGAGGGGCGCGGCACTGAAGCTTTCTTT
len: 14; abundance: NA; j_gene: TRBJ1-2; v_gene: TRBV5-1; d_gene: NA; CDR3aa: CASSLAGADYGYTF; CDR3nt: TGCGCCAGCAGCTTGGCAGGGGCGGACTATGGCTACACCTTC
len: 15; abundance: NA; j_gene: TRBJ2-7; v_gene: TRBV10-1; d_gene: TRBD1; CDR3aa: CASSDGQGASYEQYF; CDR3nt: TGCGCCAGCAGTGATGGGCAGGGGGCCTCCTACGAGCAGTACTTC
len: 16; abundance: NA; j_gene: TRBJ1-6; v_gene: TRBV19; d_gene: TRBD1; CDR3aa: CASSIGGTGGNSPLHF; CDR3nt: TGTGCCAGTAGTATAGGAGGGACAGGTGGCAATTCACCCCTCCACTTT
len: 15; abundance: NA; j_gene: TRBJ2-2; v_gene: TRBV27; d_gene: NA; CDR3aa: CASSWWERPTGELFF; CDR3nt: TGTGCCAGCAGTTGGTGGGAGCGTCCCACCGGGGAGCTGTTTTTT
len: 15; abundance: NA; j_gene: TRBJ2-7; v_gene: TRBV7-2; d_gene: TRBD2; CDR3aa: CASSPDSSGSYEQYF; CDR3nt: TGTGCCAGCAGCCCCGACTCTAGCGGTTCCTACGAGCAGTACTTC
len: 15; abundance: once; j_gene: TRBJ1-3; v_gene: TRBV9; d_gene: TRBD1; CDR3aa: CASSATGDSGNTIYF; CDR3nt: TGTGCCAGCAGCGCAACAGGGGACTCTGGAAACACCATATATTTT
len: 15; abundance: NA; j_gene: TRBJ2-1; v_gene: TRBV6-1; d_gene: TRBD2; CDR3aa: CASSGSGRALSEQFF; CDR3nt: TGTGCCAGCAGTGGTAGCGGGAGGGCCCTCAGTGAGCAGTTCTTC
len: 15; abundance: once; j_gene: TRBJ2-1; v_gene: TRBV27; d_gene: NA; CDR3aa: CASSFSQGPITEQFF; CDR3nt: TGTGCCAGCAGTTTTAGTCAGGGCCCAATAACTGAGCAGTTCTTC
len: 16; abundance: NA; j_gene: TRBJ2-7; v_gene: TRBV28; d_gene: NA; CDR3aa: CASSLATRGPSYEQYF; CDR3nt: TGTGCCAGCAGCCTGGCAACAAGAGGTCCCTCCTACGAGCAGTACTTC
len: 15; abundance: NA; j_gene: TRBJ1-5; v_gene: TRBV28; d_gene: TRBD1; CDR3aa: CASMWGQPYNQPQHF; CDR3nt: TGTGCCAGCATGTGGGGACAGCCTTACAATCAGCCCCAGCATTTT
len: 14; abundance: NA; j_gene: TRBJ2-1; v_gene: TRBV5-1; d_gene: NA; CDR3aa: CASSSEAIYNEQFF; CDR3nt: TGCGCCAGCAGCTCCGAGGCGATCTACAATGAGCAGTTCTTC
len: 13; abundance: NA; j_gene: TRBJ2-7; v_gene: TRBV28; d_gene: NA; CDR3aa: CASSFGAAYEQYF; CDR3nt: TGTGCCAGCAGTTTTGGGGCAGCCTACGAGCAGTACTTC
len: 15; abundance: NA; j_gene: TRBJ1-1; v_gene: TRBV15; d_gene: TRBD1; CDR3aa: CATSRYRDRRTEAFF; CDR3nt: TGTGCCACCAGCAGATACCGGGACAGACGAACTGAAGCTTTCTTT
len: 14; abundance: NA; j_gene: TRBJ2-7; v_gene: TRBV12-5; d_gene: TRBD2; CDR3aa: CASGAGGVSYEQYF; CDR3nt: TGTGCTAGTGGTGCGGGGGGGGTTTCCTACGAGCAGTACTTC
len: 13; abundance: NA; j_gene: TRBJ2-3; v_gene: TRBV6-6; d_gene: NA; CDR3aa: CASRKTGRDTQYF; CDR3nt: TGTGCCAGCAGAAAAACAGGGAGAGATACGCAGTATTTT
len: 16; abundance: NA; j_gene: TRBJ2-3; v_gene: TRBV19; d_gene: TRBD1; CDR3aa: CASSPLNRGYTDTQYF; CDR3nt: TGTGCCAGTAGTCCCCTAAACAGGGGGTACACAGATACGCAGTATTTT
len: 16; abundance: NA; j_gene: TRBJ1-5; v_gene: TRBV19; d_gene: TRBD1; CDR3aa: CASSRAGTVKYQPQHF; CDR3nt: TGTGCCAGTAGTCGCGCCGGGACAGTAAAATATCAGCCCCAGCATTTT
len: 15; abundance: once; j_gene: TRBJ2-1; v_gene: TRBV5-1; d_gene: TRBD2; CDR3aa: CASSLASGAYNEQFF; CDR3nt: TGCGCCAGCAGCTTGGCTAGCGGGGCCTACAATGAGCAGTTCTTC
len: 18; abundance: NA; j_gene: TRBJ2-4; v_gene: TRBV25-1; d_gene: TRBD1; CDR3aa: CASSGFPGQGTAKNIQYF; CDR3nt: TGTGCCAGCAGTGGATTCCCGGGACAGGGGACCGCCAAAAACATTCAGTACTTC
len: 15; abundance: NA; j_gene: TRBJ1-5; v_gene: TRBV6-1; d_gene: NA; CDR3aa: CASRLRGGGNQPQHF; CDR3nt: TGTGCCAGCAGGCTCAGGGGCGGCGGCAATCAGCCCCAGCATTTT
len: 14; abundance: NA; j_gene: TRBJ1-2; v_gene: TRBV6-1; d_gene: NA; CDR3aa: CASSDTGSHYGYTF; CDR3nt: TGTGCCAGCAGTGACACAGGGAGTCACTATGGCTACACCTTC
len: 14; abundance: NA; j_gene: TRBJ1-2; v_gene: TRBV5-6; d_gene: TRBD1; CDR3aa: CASSAEGAGYGYTF; CDR3nt: TGTGCCAGCAGCGCCGAGGGGGCCGGCTATGGCTACACCTTC
len: 12; abundance: NA; j_gene: TRBJ1-6; v_gene: TRBV30; d_gene: NA; CDR3aa: CAWSGGNSPLHF; CDR3nt: TGTGCCTGGAGCGGGGGAAATTCACCCCTCCACTTT
len: 14; abundance: NA; j_gene: TRBJ1-4; v_gene: TRBV5-1; d_gene: NA; CDR3aa: CASSFSATNEKLFF; CDR3nt: TGCGCCAGCAGCTTTTCTGCAACTAATGAAAAACTGTTTTTT
len: 17; abundance: NA; j_gene: TRBJ2-3; v_gene: TRBV7-6; d_gene: NA; CDR3aa: CASSPAAWQTSTDTQYF; CDR3nt: TGTGCCAGCAGCCCCGCGGCGTGGCAGACTAGCACAGATACGCAGTATTTT
len: 13; abundance: once; j_gene: TRBJ2-7; v_gene: TRBV7-9; d_gene: TRBD2; CDR3aa: CASRAGESYEQYF; CDR3nt: TGTGCCAGCAGAGCGGGAGAGAGCTACGAGCAGTACTTC
len: 9; abundance: once; j_gene: TRBJ1-1; v_gene: TRBV28; d_gene: NA; CDR3aa: CASGRSAFF; CDR3nt: TGTGCCAGCGGGAGGTCAGCTTTCTTT
len: 15; abundance: NA; j_gene: TRBJ2-7; v_gene: TRBV4-2; d_gene: TRBD2; CDR3aa: CASSQGHSGAYEQYF; CDR3nt: TGTGCCAGCAGCCAAGGTCACAGCGGGGCCTACGAGCAGTACTTC
len: 15; abundance: NA; j_gene: TRBJ2-5; v_gene: TRBV7-9; d_gene: TRBD2; CDR3aa: CASSSKREGLETQYF; CDR3nt: TGTGCCAGCAGCTCAAAGCGGGAGGGCCTCGAGACCCAGTACTTC
len: 13; abundance: NA; j_gene: TRBJ1-5; v_gene: TRBV11-2; d_gene: NA; CDR3aa: CASSLGRGQPQHF; CDR3nt: TGTGCCAGCAGCTTAGGACGCGGTCAGCCCCAGCATTTT
len: 13; abundance: NA; j_gene: TRBJ1-5; v_gene: TRBV2; d_gene: NA; CDR3aa: CASRDEAGQPQHF; CDR3nt: TGTGCCAGCAGGGACGAGGCGGGCCAGCCCCAGCATTTT
len: 14; abundance: NA; j_gene: TRBJ2-2; v_gene: TRBV19; d_gene: NA; CDR3aa: CASTMGGGTGELFF; CDR3nt: TGTGCCAGTACAATGGGGGGTGGGACCGGGGAGCTGTTTTTT
len: 17; abundance: NA; j_gene: TRBJ1-5; v_gene: TRBV5-6; d_gene: NA; CDR3aa: CASSSWQSSYSNQPQHF; CDR3nt: TGTGCCAGCAGCTCATGGCAGTCCAGTTATAGCAATCAGCCCCAGCATTTT
len: 16; abundance: NA; j_gene: TRBJ2-5; v_gene: TRBV7-6; d_gene: TRBD2; CDR3aa: CASSLASGMVQETQYF; CDR3nt: TGTGCCAGCAGCTTAGCTAGCGGGATGGTCCAAGAGACCCAGTACTTC
len: 16; abundance: NA; j_gene: TRBJ2-3; v_gene: TRBV5-1; d_gene: TRBD2; CDR3aa: CASSLGLAGGSDTQYF; CDR3nt: TGCGCCAGCAGCTTGGGACTAGCGGGAGGGTCAGATACGCAGTATTTT
len: 14; abundance: NA; j_gene: TRBJ1-2; v_gene: TRBV2; d_gene: NA; CDR3aa: CASSGPGVDYGYTF; CDR3nt: TGTGCCAGCAGTGGGCCAGGGGTTGACTATGGCTACACCTTC
len: 17; abundance: NA; j_gene: TRBJ2-7; v_gene: TRBV6-1; d_gene: TRBD2; CDR3aa: CASSEAGSLAGGGEQYF; CDR3nt: TGTGCCAGCAGTGAAGCCGGGAGTCTAGCGGGAGGTGGCGAGCAGTACTTC
len: 13; abundance: NA; j_gene: TRBJ2-3; v_gene: TRBV27; d_gene: TRBD1; CDR3aa: CASSLTGKGTQYF; CDR3nt: TGTGCCAGCAGTTTGACAGGGAAGGGGACGCAGTATTTT
len: 19; abundance: NA; j_gene: TRBJ1-4; v_gene: TRBV6-7; d_gene: NA; CDR3aa: CASSYSIFWPTLTLGKLFF; CDR3nt: TGTGCCAGCAGTTACTCGATTTTTTGGCCTACACTAACGTTGGGAAAACTGTTTTTT
len: 13; abundance: NA; j_gene: TRBJ1-2; v_gene: TRBV19; d_gene: NA; CDR3aa: CASSIPPNYGYTF; CDR3nt: TGTGCCAGTAGTATACCTCCTAATTATGGCTACACCTTC
len: 16; abundance: NA; j_gene: TRBJ2-1; v_gene: TRBV6-4; d_gene: NA; CDR3aa: CASSEGLTGDYNEQFF; CDR3nt: TGTGCCAGCAGCGAGGGACTGACGGGTGACTACAATGAGCAGTTCTTC
len: 13; abundance: NA; j_gene: TRBJ2-2; v_gene: TRBV29-1; d_gene: NA; CDR3aa: CSVGRANTGELFF; CDR3nt: TGCAGCGTTGGCAGGGCAAACACCGGGGAGCTGTTTTTT
len: 15; abundance: NA; j_gene: TRBJ1-1; v_gene: TRBV11-2; d_gene: TRBD1; CDR3aa: CASSSGDRARTEAFF; CDR3nt: TGTGCCAGCAGCTCGGGAGACAGGGCGAGGACTGAAGCTTTCTTT
len: 14; abundance: NA; j_gene: TRBJ2-7; v_gene: TRBV5-1; d_gene: TRBD2; CDR3aa: CASSLIGLAESQYF; CDR3nt: TGCGCCAGCAGCTTAATAGGACTAGCGGAATCCCAGTACTTC
len: 11; abundance: once; j_gene: TRBJ1-1; v_gene: TRBV2; d_gene: NA; CDR3aa: CANSMNTEAFF; CDR3nt: TGTGCCAACTCGATGAACACTGAAGCTTTCTTT